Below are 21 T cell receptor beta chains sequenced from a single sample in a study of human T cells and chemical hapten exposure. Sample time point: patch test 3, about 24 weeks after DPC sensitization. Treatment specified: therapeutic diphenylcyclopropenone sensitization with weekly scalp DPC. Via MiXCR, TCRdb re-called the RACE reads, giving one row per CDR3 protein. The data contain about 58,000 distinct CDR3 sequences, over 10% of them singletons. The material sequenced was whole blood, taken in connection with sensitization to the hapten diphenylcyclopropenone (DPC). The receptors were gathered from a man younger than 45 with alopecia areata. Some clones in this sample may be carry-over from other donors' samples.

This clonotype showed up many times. The CDR3 nucleotides read TGTGCCAGCAGGCGAGCAGGGGACGCCTACGAGCAGTACTTC. Its protein product is CASRRAGDAYEQYF. The chain is built from TRBV5-6 and TRBJ2-7; D is perhaps TRBD1 (6 bases). CDR1 and CDR2 from the germline V gene are SGHDT and YYEEEE. This CDR3 has 14 residues. V gave up 5 bases and J gave up 2 bases, with 14 bases separating them.

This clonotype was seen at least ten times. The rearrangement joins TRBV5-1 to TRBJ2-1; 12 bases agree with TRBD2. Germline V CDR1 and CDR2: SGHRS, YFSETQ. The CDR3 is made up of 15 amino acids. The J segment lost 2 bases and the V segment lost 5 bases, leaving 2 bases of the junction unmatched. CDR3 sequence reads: CASRTSGGPYNEQFF. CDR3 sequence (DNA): TGCGCCAGCAGGACTAGCGGGGGTCCCTACAATGAGCAGTTCTTC.

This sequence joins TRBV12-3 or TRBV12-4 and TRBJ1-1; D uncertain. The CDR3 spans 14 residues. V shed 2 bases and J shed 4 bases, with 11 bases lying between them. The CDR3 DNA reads TGTGCCAGCAGTTTACTGGCGAGCAGCACTGAAGCTTTCTTT. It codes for CASSLLASSTEAFF.

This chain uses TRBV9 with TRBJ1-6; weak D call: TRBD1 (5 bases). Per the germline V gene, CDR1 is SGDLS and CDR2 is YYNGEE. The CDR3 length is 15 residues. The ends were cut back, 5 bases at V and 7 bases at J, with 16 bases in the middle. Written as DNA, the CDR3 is TGTGCCAGCAGTCCCACCCCGACAGAAAATTCACCCCTCCACTTT. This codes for CASSPTPTENSPLHF.

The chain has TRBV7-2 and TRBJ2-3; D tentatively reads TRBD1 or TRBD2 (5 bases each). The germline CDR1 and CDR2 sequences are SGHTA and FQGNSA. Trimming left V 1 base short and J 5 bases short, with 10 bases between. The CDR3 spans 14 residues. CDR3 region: CASSLGGRGDTQYF. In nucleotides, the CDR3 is TGTGCCAGCAGCTTAGGGGGCCGGGGAGATACGCAGTATTTT.

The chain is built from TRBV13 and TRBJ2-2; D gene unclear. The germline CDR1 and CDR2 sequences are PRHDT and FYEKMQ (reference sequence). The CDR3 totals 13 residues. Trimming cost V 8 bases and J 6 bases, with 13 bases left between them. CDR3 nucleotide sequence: TGTGCCAGCGGGCAAACGTCAGCCGGGGAGCTGTTTTTT. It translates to CASGQTSAGELFF.

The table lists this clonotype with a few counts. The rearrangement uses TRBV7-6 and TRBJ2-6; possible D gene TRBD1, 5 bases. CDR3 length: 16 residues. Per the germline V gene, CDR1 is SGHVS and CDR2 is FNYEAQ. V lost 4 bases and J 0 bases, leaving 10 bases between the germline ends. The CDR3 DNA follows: TGTGCCAGCAGCTCGGTGACAGTCTCTGGGGCCAACGTCCTGACTTTC. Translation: CASSSVTVSGANVLTF.

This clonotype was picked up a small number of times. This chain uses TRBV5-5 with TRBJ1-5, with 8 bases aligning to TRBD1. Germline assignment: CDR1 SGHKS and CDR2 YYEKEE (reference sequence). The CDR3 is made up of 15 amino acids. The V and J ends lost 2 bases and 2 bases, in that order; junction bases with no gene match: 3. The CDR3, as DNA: TGTGCCAGCAGCTTACAGGGGGGAGGCAATCAGCCCCAGCATTTT. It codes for CASSLQGGGNQPQHF.

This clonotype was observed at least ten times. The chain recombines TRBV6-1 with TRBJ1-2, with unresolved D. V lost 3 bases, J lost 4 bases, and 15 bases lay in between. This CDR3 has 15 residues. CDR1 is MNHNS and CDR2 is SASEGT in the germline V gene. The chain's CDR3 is CASSETLPGGYGYTF. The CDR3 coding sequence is TGTGCCAGCAGTGAGACCCTCCCCGGCGGCTATGGCTACACCTTC.

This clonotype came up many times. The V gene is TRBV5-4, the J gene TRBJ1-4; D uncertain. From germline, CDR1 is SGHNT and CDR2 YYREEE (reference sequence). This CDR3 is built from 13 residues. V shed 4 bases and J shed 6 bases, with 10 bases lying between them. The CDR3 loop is CASSVPGYEKLFF. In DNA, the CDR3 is TGTGCCAGCAGCGTCCCGGGGTATGAAAAACTGTTTTTT.

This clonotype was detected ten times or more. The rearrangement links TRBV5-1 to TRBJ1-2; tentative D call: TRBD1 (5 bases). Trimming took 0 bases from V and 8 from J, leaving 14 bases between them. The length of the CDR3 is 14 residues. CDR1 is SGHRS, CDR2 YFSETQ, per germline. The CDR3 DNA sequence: TGCGCCAGCAGCTTGGTTCAGGCTCAGGGAGGCTACACCTTC. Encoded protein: CASSLVQAQGGYTF.

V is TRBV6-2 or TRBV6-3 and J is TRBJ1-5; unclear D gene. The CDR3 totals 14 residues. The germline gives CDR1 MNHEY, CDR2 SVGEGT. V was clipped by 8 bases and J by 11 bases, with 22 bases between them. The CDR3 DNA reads TGTGCCAGCCGGAGGGCGGGTAAAGGGTTGGCCCAGCATTTT. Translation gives CASRRAGKGLAQHF.

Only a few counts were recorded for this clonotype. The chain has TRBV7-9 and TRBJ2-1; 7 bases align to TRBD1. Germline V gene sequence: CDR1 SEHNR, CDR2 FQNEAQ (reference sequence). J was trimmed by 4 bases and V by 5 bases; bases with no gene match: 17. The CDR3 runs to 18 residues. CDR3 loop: CASSQLLQGQRVYNEQFF. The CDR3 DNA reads TGTGCCAGCAGCCAGCTACTACAGGGGCAGAGGGTATACAATGAGCAGTTCTTC.

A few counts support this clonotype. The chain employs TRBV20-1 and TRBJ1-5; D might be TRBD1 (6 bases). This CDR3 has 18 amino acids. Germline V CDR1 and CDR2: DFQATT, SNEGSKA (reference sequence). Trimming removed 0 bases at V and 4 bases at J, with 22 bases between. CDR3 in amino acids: CSARDIVLGGYRNQPQHF. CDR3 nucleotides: TGCAGTGCTAGAGATATAGTTTTAGGGGGTTATCGGAATCAGCCCCAGCATTTT.

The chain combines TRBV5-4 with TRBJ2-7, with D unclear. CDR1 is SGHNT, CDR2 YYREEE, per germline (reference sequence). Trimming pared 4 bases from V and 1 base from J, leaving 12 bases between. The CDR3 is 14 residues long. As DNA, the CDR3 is TGTGCCAGCAGCCGATCGGACGGATCCTACGAGCAGTACTTC. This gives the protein CASSRSDGSYEQYF.

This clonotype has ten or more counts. CDR3 protein: CSVGGSAEQYF. Written as DNA, the CDR3 is TGCAGCGTTGGCGGGTCCGCCGAGCAGTACTTC. The gene calls are TRBV29-1 and TRBJ2-7; a weak D match, TRBD2 (5 bases). The germline V gene encodes CDR1 SQVTM and CDR2 ANQGSEA. The CDR3 consists of 11 residues. Between the trimmed V and J ends, which lost 4 bases and 6 bases, there was a span of 10 bases.

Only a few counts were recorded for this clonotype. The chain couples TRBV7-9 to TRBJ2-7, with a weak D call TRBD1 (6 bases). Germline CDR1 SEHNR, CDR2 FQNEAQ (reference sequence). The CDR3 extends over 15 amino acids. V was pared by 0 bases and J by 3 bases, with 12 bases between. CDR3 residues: CASSLAQGTNYEQYF. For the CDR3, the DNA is TGTGCCAGCAGCTTAGCGCAGGGGACAAACTACGAGCAGTACTTC.

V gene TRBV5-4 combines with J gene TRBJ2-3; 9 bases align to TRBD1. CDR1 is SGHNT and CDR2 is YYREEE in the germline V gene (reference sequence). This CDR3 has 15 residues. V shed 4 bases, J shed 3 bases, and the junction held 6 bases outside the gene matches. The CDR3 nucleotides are TGTGCCAGCAGCGGAGGACAGGGGCGGACAGATACGCAGTATTTT. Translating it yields CASSGGQGRTDTQYF. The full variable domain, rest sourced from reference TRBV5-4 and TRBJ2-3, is ETGVTQSPTHLIKTRGQQVTLRCSSQSGHNTVSWYQQALGQGPQFIFQYYREEENGRGNFPPRFSGLQFPNYSSELNVNALELDDSALYLCASSGGQGRTDTQYFGPGTRLTVL.

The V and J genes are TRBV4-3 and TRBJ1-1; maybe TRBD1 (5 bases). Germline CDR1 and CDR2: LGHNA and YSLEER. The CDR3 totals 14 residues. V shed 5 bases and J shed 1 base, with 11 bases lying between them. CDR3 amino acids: CASSKGQGNTEAFF. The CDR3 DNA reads TGCGCCAGCAGCAAGGGGCAGGGGAACACTGAAGCTTTCTTT.

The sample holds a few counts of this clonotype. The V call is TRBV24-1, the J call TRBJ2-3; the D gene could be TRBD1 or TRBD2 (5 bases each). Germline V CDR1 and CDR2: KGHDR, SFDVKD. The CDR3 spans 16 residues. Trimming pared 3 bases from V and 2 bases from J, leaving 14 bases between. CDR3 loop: CATSDVPGQLTDTQYF. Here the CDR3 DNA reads TGTGCCACCAGTGATGTACCGGGGCAGCTCACAGATACGCAGTATTTT.

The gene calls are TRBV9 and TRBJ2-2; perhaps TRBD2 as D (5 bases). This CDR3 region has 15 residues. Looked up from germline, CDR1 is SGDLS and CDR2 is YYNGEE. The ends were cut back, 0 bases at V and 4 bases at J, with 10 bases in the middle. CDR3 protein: CASSVGGRGTGELFF. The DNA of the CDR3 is TGTGCCAGCAGCGTAGGCGGGCGCGGCACCGGGGAGCTGTTTTTT.